This T cell receptor (beta chain) derives from a study of OX40 agonist ivuxolimab in advanced cancers. Study summary: Participants could have had prior anti-PD-1, anti-PD-L1 or anti-CTLA-4 therapy, and approximately 40% had some.

Trimming took off 5 bases at V and 3 bases at J, with 14 bases between the two ends. The CDR3 is 14 residues long. Germline CDR1 is MNHNS and CDR2 is SASEGT. Samples were taken at baseline and on day 1 of cycles 4 and 7. Whole-study results and caveats: Researchers report that CD8+ T cells had, on average, more expanded clones than CD4+. There was clonal expansion of CD4+ and CD8+ blood T cells by week 6 at 0.1 to 3.0 mg/kg.

Generated by immunoSEQ multiplex PCR, the TCRdb table keeps only in-frame clones and is missing some. This table holds 76,000 or so clones, 70% to 90% found once. A remark on this clone: The antigen remains undetermined.

The chain couples TRBV6-1 to TRBJ2-7, with TRBD1 as a possible D gene (6 bases). The sequence derives from an adult with an advanced solid tumor such as melanoma, head and neck, liver or kidney cancer. The sequences come from CD4+ or CD8+ T cells sorted from blood, collected in a trial of the OX40 agonist ivuxolimab. For the CDR3, the DNA is TGTGCCAGCAGTCTACAGGGATTTGTCTACGAGCAGTACTTC. Encoded protein: CASSLQGFVYEQYF.